This T cell receptor beta chain was captured by sequencing in a study of shared clonotypes between healthy human individuals. On sorted subsets, replicate PCRs used 200 ng DNA, or tens of thousands of T cell genomes. Clones were sequenced by immunoSEQ multiplex PCR, and TCRdb holds only the in-frame ones, with some missing. This table holds millions of clones, approximately 92% found once. HIV-negative, healthy adults without recent acute infections or vaccinations were the donors. CDR3 length: 18 residues. V was clipped by 3 bases and J by 7 bases; unmatched bases: 16. Germline V CDR1 and CDR2: SGHAT, FQNNGV.

This clonotype was obtained from a man in his late teens or twenties in good health. The chain combines TRBV11-2 with TRBJ2-1, with 9 nucleotides matching TRBD2. Specimen: naive CD4+ T cells sorted from blood. Subset reported: CD45RA+ positively selected. CDR3 bases: TGTGCCAGCAGCTTTCGGTACCAGGCGCTAGCGGGAAAAAATGAGCAGTTCTTC. Translating gives CASSFRYQALAGKNEQFF.